The 21 T cell receptor beta chains presented below share a single source sample, sequenced in a study of vaccination effects on CD4 cells after COVID-19. In the ViraFEST assay, antigen-specific CD4+ clonotypes were identified by expansion after peptide-pool stimulation. A roughly 10-day culture period preceded the isolation of CD4+ T cells. The person's infection with SARS-CoV-2, confirmed by PCR, took place between March and December 2020. Clones were read by immunoSEQ multiplex PCR, and TCRdb kept only the in-frame ones, dropping some. The sample holds about 45,000 clones, around 70% seen once. Their recognized antigens are unknown. The sample was CD4+ T cells from PBMCs cultured with a peptide pool, taken before COVID-19 vaccination. The receptors were sampled from a human donor who had a prior SARS-CoV-2 infection.

The rearrangement joins TRBV7-2 to TRBJ2-4; TRBD2 might be the D (5 bases). From germline, CDR1 is SGHTA and CDR2 FQGNSA. Trimming stripped 3 bases from V and 2 bases from J, with 14 bases between. This CDR3 region has 16 residues. The CDR3 protein is CASSFEGWTSKNIQYF. The CDR3 DNA is TGTGCCAGCAGCTTCGAGGGATGGACTTCCAAAAACATTCAGTACTTC. The variable domain in full, with the rest retrieved from reference TRBV7-2 and TRBJ2-4, is GAGVSQSPSNKVTEKGKDVELRCDPISGHTALYWYRQSLGQGLEFLIYFQGNSAPDKSGLPSDRFSAERTGGSVSTLTIQRTQQEDSAVYLCASSFEGWTSKNIQYFGAGTRLSVL.

J is TRBJ1-1 and V is TRBV12-3 or TRBV12-4, with 7 bases identical to TRBD1. V was clipped by 5 bases and J by 1 base; unmatched bases: 1. The CDR3 extends over 13 amino acids. CDR3 coding DNA: TGTGCCAGCAGTCCAGGGGGGAACACTGAAGCTTTCTTT. Its protein product is CASSPGGNTEAFF.

The V gene is TRBV30, the J gene TRBJ1-4; D uncertain. Trimming pared 2 bases from V and 3 bases from J, leaving 7 bases between. The CDR3 extends over 13 amino acids. Germline CDR1 reads GTSNPN; CDR2 reads SVGIG (reference sequence). CDR3 sequence (DNA): TGTGCCTGGAGTCCACCATCTAATGAAAAACTGTTTTTT. It yields the protein CAWSPPSNEKLFF.

The chain carries TRBV7-9 and TRBJ2-3; possible D gene TRBD2, 6 bases. The CDR3 has 17 amino acids. The V end lost 7 bases, the J end lost 0 bases, and 20 bases lay between the germline ends. Germline V gene lookup returns CDR1 SEHNR and CDR2 FQNEAQ (reference sequence). CDR3 sequence (DNA): TGTGCCAGCACATGGGCGGGGAGCTCCTCTAGCACAGATACGCAGTATTTT. It is translated as CASTWAGSSSSTDTQYF.

The J gene is TRBJ1-2, the V gene TRBV7-9; 7 bases line up with TRBD1. CDR1 SEHNR and CDR2 FQNEAQ come from the germline V gene (reference sequence). The J segment lost 5 bases and the V segment lost 4 bases, leaving 16 bases of the junction unmatched. The CDR3 is 17 amino acids. CDR3 region: CASSSDRFGRTGYGYTF. CDR3 in DNA: TGTGCCAGCAGCTCGGACAGGTTTGGGAGAACGGGTTATGGCTACACCTTC.

The V and J genes are TRBV19 and TRBJ2-2, with no clear D. Germline V gene lookup returns CDR1 LNHDA and CDR2 SQIVND (reference sequence). V dropped 0 bases and J dropped 3 bases, with 8 bases sitting between them. This CDR3 spans 15 amino acids. The CDR3 DNA follows: TGTGCCAGTAGTATAGAGGGCACGTACACCGGGGAGCTGTTTTTT. Translating it yields CASSIEGTYTGELFF.

V gene TRBV14 combines with J gene TRBJ2-1; D may be TRBD1 or TRBD2 (5 bases each). The CDR3 has 16 amino acids. The germline V gene has CDR1 SGHDN and CDR2 FVKESK. Between the trimmed V and J ends, which lost 1 base and 0 bases, there was a span of 10 bases. The CDR3 here is CASSQGGGYSYNEQFF. The CDR3 nucleotides read TGTGCCAGCAGCCAAGGGGGCGGGTACTCCTACAATGAGCAGTTCTTC.

V is TRBV5-5 and J is TRBJ1-2; 7 bases are a match to TRBD1. J was trimmed by 8 bases and V by 3 bases; bases with no gene match: 4. Germline loops: CDR1 SGHKS, CDR2 YYEKEE (reference sequence). The CDR3 covers 12 residues. CDR3 DNA sequence: TGTGCCAGCAGCTGGGGGACAGTGGGCTACACCTTC. Amino acid sequence: CASSWGTVGYTF.

The chain carries TRBV9 and TRBJ2-7; TRBD1 is a possible D gene (5 bases). CDR1 and CDR2 from the germline V gene are SGDLS and YYNGEE. Trimming took off 3 bases at V and 3 bases at J, with 16 bases between the two ends. This CDR3 has 15 residues. The CDR3 DNA follows: TGTGCCAGCAGCGCCCGCGGTGGGCAGGGCTACGAGCAGTACTTC. Encoded protein: CASSARGGQGYEQYF.

This clone was picked up a small number of times. V usage is TRBV18 and J usage is TRBJ2-2; no reliable D call. CDR3 size: 13 residues. The germline V gene has CDR1 KGHSH and CDR2 LQKENI. The germline V and J ends were trimmed by 3 bases and 5 bases, with 7 bases remaining between them. The CDR3 protein is CASSPSRTGELFF. CDR3 DNA sequence: TGTGCCAGCTCACCCTCGAGGACCGGGGAGCTGTTTTTT.

The CDR3 sequence: CASSSGTSMYNEQFF. DNA for the CDR3: TGTGCCAGCTCGTCCGGGACTAGTATGTACAATGAGCAGTTCTTC. This chain uses TRBV18 with TRBJ2-1, with 8 bases that match TRBD2. The germline V gene has CDR1 KGHSH and CDR2 LQKENI. J lost 4 bases, V lost 6 bases, and 8 bases had no gene match. The CDR3 length is 15 residues. Using reference TRBV18 and TRBJ2-1 for the parts outside the CDR3, the full variable domain is NAGVMQNPRHLVRRRGQEARLRCSPMKGHSHVYWYRQLPEEGLKFMVYLQKENIIDESGMPKERFSAEFPKEGPSILRIQQVVRGDSAAYFCASSSGTSMYNEQFFGPGTRLTVL.

This chain joins TRBV5-1 and TRBJ2-7; 8 positions agree with TRBD1. The CDR3 extends over 14 amino acids. Germline V gene sequence: CDR1 SGHRS, CDR2 YFSETQ. The V segment lost 2 bases and the J segment 5 bases; nucleotides outside the gene matches: 6. The CDR3 loop is CASSFVTGVDEQYF. The CDR3 nucleotides read TGCGCCAGCAGCTTCGTGACAGGGGTGGACGAGCAGTACTTC.

The rearrangement links TRBV12-5 to TRBJ1-1; D is uncertain. This CDR3 has 13 amino acids. Between the trimmed V and J ends, which lost 0 bases and 5 bases, there was a span of 7 bases. Germline V gene sequence: CDR1 LGHNT, CDR2 FRNRAP. CDR3 protein: CASGLVLATEAFF. The CDR3 coding sequence is TGTGCTAGTGGTTTGGTATTGGCAACTGAAGCTTTCTTT.

The chain links TRBV7-2 to TRBJ1-1, with D tentatively TRBD1 (5 bases). Trimming removed 2 bases at V and 4 bases at J, with 14 bases between. The CDR3 has 15 residues. Germline CDR1 SGHTA, CDR2 FQGNSA. The CDR3 coding sequence is TGTGCCAGCAGCTTAAGTTCAGGGTCGGGCACTGAAGCTTTCTTT. Translating it yields CASSLSSGSGTEAFF.

The CDR3 coding sequence is TGCAGTGCTAGTAAGAACACTGAAGCTTTCTTT. It yields the protein CSASKNTEAFF. The chain links TRBV20-1 to TRBJ1-1; D gene uncertain. The V end was cut by 3 bases, the J end by 1 base, with 3 bases between. Per the germline V gene, CDR1 is DFQATT and CDR2 is SNEGSKA (reference sequence). This CDR3 contains 11 residues.

This clone was recorded only once. The V gene is TRBV5-1, the J gene TRBJ2-1, with 8 bases fitting TRBD2. CDR3 size: 15 residues. Germline CDR1 and CDR2: SGHRS and YFSETQ. Trimming at V came to 0 bases and at J to 7 bases, leaving 6 bases not matched to a gene. As DNA, the CDR3 is TGCGCCAGCAGCTTGGTTCGGGGGGGTTTGAATGAGCAGTTCTTC. Protein product: CASSLVRGGLNEQFF.

This chain connects TRBV4-1 to TRBJ2-7, with D possibly being TRBD2 (7 bases). The CDR3 loop spans 18 amino acids. Trimming took off 1 base at V and 0 bases at J, with 19 bases between the two ends. Germline CDR1 MGHRA, CDR2 YSYEKL. The CDR3 coding sequence is TGCGCCAGCAGCCAAGGTTGGGCGGGGGCGGGGGTCTCCTACGAGCAGTACTTC. It encodes CASSQGWAGAGVSYEQYF.

This chain connects TRBV5-5 to TRBJ1-6, with 7 positions matching TRBD1. Germline-derived CDR1 and CDR2 are SGHKS and YYEKEE (reference sequence). The CDR3 length is 14 residues. With V trimmed by 2 bases and J by 9 bases, 5 bases remained unmatched. The CDR3 DNA reads TGTGCCAGCAGCTTAGAGGGGGCATTTTCACCCCTCCACTTT. It specifies CASSLEGAFSPLHF.

This chain uses TRBV28 with TRBJ1-1; 7 positions agree with TRBD1. The CDR3 covers 13 residues. The germline gives CDR1 MDHEN, CDR2 SYDVKM. Trimming at V came to 5 bases and at J to 5 bases, leaving 5 bases not matched to a gene. CDR3 protein: CASSTGARTEAFF. CDR3 in DNA: TGTGCCAGCAGTACAGGGGCGCGGACTGAAGCTTTCTTT. Full variable domain (remainder filled in from reference TRBV28 and TRBJ1-1): DVKVTQSSRYLVKRTGEKVFLECVQDMDHENMFWYRQDPGLGLRLIYFSYDVKMKEKGDIPEGYSVSREKKERFSLILESASTNQTSMYLCASSTGARTEAFFGQGTRLTVV.

The chain has TRBV19 and TRBJ1-2; D is perhaps TRBD1 (5 bases). CDR3 length: 14 residues. Trimming left V 3 bases short and J 7 bases short, with 15 bases between. The V gene's germline CDR1 is LNHDA and CDR2 SQIVND (reference sequence). CDR3 DNA sequence: TGTGCCAGTAGTATTAGGAGGGGTGGGGCTGGCTACACCTTC. This encodes CASSIRRGGAGYTF. Together with reference TRBV19 and TRBJ1-2, the CDR3 gives the full variable domain: DGGITQSPKYLFRKEGQNVTLSCEQNLNHDAMYWYRQDPGQGLRLIYYSQIVNDFQKGDIAEGYSVSREKKESFPLTVTSAQKNPTAFYLCASSIRRGGAGYTFGSGTRLTVV.

This chain joins TRBV5-8 and TRBJ1-5; D unresolved. The germline gives CDR1 SGHTS, CDR2 YDEGEE. Trimming took 0 bases from V and 3 from J, leaving 4 bases between them. The CDR3 loop spans 13 amino acids. The CDR3 loop is CASSLDYNQPQHF. As DNA, the CDR3 is TGTGCCAGCAGCTTGGACTACAATCAGCCCCAGCATTTT.